These T cell receptor beta chains were read from a single sample in a study of shared clonotypes between healthy human individuals. Clones were read by immunoSEQ multiplex PCR, and TCRdb kept only the in-frame ones, dropping some. This sample has about 2.3 million clones, with around 93% found just once. Sequencing was done on a sample of naive CD4+ T cells from PBMCs. The source is a man between 18 and 29 years old in good health. Some clones in this sample may be carry-over from other donors' samples. CDR3s include the opening cysteine and the closing phenylalanine or tryptophan. D genes are given only for firm matches. Not every row has a clone size; where given, it reads once, few, many or a size class.

clone size | J gene | V gene | D gene | CDR3 DNA | CDR3 protein
NA | TRBJ1-1 | TRBV9 | TRBD1 | TGTGCCAGCAGCGCTTCCCGGGGAGGGACAGGGTATACTGAAGCTTTCTTT | CASSASRGGTGYTEAFF
NA | TRBJ2-5 | TRBV7-2 | TRBD1 | TGTGCCAGCGCTCCGGGAGGACAGGGGCGAGAGACCCAGTACTTC | CASAPGGQGRETQYF
NA | TRBJ2-6 | TRBV28 | NA | TGTGCCAGCAGATCCTCCTATCCCTTCTCTGGGGCCAACGTCCTGACTTTC | CASRSSYPFSGANVLTF
NA | TRBJ1-2 | TRBV6-5 | TRBD1 | TGTGCCAGCAGAGGACAGGAGACCTATGGCTACACCTTC | CASRGQETYGYTF
NA | TRBJ1-1 | TRBV28 | TRBD1 | TGTGCCAGCTTAAAAGGGGGACAGGGGACTGAAGCTTTCTTT | CASLKGGQGTEAFF
NA | TRBJ2-5 | TRBV5-6 | NA | TGTGCCAGCAGCTTTCTGGGTCCCCTCCAAGAGACCCAGTACTTC | CASSFLGPLQETQYF
NA | TRBJ2-5 | TRBV2 | TRBD2 | TGTGCCAGCAGACCGGGACTAGCGAAAGAGACCCAGTACTTC | CASRPGLAKETQYF
NA | TRBJ1-4 | TRBV7-9 | NA | TGTGCCAGCACCCTCAAAGAAAAACTGTTTTTT | CASTLKEKLFF
NA | TRBJ1-2 | TRBV2 | NA | TGTGCCAGCAGTCCCGGGGCGGGCGGCTACACCTTC | CASSPGAGGYTF
NA | TRBJ2-1 | TRBV7-9 | TRBD2 | TGTGCCAGCAGCTCCGACGGGGGGGATGAGCAGTTCTTC | CASSSDGGDEQFF
NA | TRBJ2-3 | TRBV4-1 | TRBD1 | TGCGCCAGCAGCCACCGACAGGGGGCCGACACAGATACGCAGTATTTT | CASSHRQGADTDTQYF
NA | TRBJ2-1 | TRBV9 | NA | TGTGCCAGCAGCGTAGCGACTGGGGATGAGCAGTTCTTC | CASSVATGDEQFF
NA | TRBJ1-2 | TRBV29-1 | TRBD1 | TGCAGCGTTGAAGATTGGGGGACAGGGAATGGCTACACCTTC | CSVEDWGTGNGYTF
NA | TRBJ2-1 | TRBV2 | TRBD2 | TGTGCCAGCATCCCACGGGAGGGGCACAATGAGCAGTTCTTC | CASIPREGHNEQFF
NA | TRBJ2-1 | TRBV27 | NA | TGTGCCAGCAGTTTATATGGACTTAATCCCTATGAGCAGTTCTTC | CASSLYGLNPYEQFF
NA | TRBJ1-2 | TRBV5-4 | NA | TGTGCCAGCAGCTTGGGTCAGGCCCTAGGTGGTGGCTACACCTTC | CASSLGQALGGGYTF
NA | TRBJ2-1 | TRBV30 | NA | TGTGCCTGGAGTTCGGGTCAGGGTCGTGAGCAGTTCTTC | CAWSSGQGREQFF
NA | TRBJ1-3 | TRBV9 | NA | TGTGCCAGCAGCCCGGATCACCTTGCAACCACCATATATTTT | CASSPDHLATTIYF
NA | TRBJ2-6 | TRBV11-2 | NA | TGTGCCAGCAGCCTACTTAAAGGGGCCTCTGGGGCCAACGTCCTGACTTTC | CASSLLKGASGANVLTF
NA | TRBJ2-6 | TRBV28 | NA | TGTGCCAGCAGTTTTGGGGGATCCGGGGCCAACGTCCTGACTTTC | CASSFGGSGANVLTF
NA | TRBJ2-1 | TRBV5-1 | NA | TGCGCCAGCACGGGGGTCGGGGTGGTACTTTACTCCTACAATGAGCAGTTCTTC | CASTGVGVVLYSYNEQFF
once | TRBJ1-2 | TRBV7-2 | TRBD1 | TGTGCCAGCAGCTTAGGAGGACAGGGGTCTTATGGCTACACCTTC | CASSLGGQGSYGYTF